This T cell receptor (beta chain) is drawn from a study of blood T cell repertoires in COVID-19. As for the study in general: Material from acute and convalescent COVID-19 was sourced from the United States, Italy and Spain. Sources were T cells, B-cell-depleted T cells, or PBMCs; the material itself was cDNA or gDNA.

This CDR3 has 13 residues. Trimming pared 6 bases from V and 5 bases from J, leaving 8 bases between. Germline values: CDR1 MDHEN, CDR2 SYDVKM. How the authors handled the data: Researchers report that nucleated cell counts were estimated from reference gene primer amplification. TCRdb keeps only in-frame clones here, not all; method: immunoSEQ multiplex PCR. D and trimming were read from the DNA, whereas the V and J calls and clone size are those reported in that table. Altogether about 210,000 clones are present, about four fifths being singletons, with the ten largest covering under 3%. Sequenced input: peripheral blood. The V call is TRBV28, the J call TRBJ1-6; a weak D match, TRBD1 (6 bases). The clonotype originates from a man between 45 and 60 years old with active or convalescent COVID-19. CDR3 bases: TGTGCCAGCAGCGACAGGAATAATTCACCCCTCCACTTT. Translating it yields CASSDRNNSPLHF.